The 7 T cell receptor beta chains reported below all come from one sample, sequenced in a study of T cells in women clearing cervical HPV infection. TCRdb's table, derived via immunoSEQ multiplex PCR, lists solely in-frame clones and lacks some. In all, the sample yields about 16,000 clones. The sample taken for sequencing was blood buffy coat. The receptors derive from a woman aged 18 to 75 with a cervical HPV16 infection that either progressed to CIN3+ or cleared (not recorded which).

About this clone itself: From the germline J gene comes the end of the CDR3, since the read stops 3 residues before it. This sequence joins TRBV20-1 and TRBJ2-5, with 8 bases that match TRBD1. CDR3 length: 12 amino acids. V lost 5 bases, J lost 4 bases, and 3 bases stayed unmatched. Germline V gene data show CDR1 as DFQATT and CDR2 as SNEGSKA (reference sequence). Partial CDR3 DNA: TGCAGTGCTGTCGGACAGGGAGAGACC. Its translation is CSAVGQGET. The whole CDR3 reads CSAVGQGETQYF.

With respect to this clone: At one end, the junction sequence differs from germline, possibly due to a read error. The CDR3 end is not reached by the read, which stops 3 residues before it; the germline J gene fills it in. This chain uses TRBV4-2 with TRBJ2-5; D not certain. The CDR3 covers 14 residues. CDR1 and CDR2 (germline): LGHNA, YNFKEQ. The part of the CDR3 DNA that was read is TGCGCCAGCAGCCAAGAGGTGCGGCAAGAGACC. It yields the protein CASSQEVRQET. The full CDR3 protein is CASSQEVRQETQYF.

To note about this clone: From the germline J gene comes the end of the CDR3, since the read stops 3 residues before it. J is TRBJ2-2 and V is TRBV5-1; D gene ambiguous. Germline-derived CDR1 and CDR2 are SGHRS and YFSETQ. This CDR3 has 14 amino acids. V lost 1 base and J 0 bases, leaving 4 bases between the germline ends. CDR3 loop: CASSLRSNTGELFF. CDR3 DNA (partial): TGCGCCAGCAGCTTGCGGTCGAACACCGGGGAG. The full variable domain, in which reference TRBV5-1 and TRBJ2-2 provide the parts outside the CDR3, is KAGVTQTPRYLIKTRGQQVTLSCSPISGHRSVSWYQQTPGQGLQFLFEYFSETQRNKGNFPGRFSGRQFSNSRSEMNVSTLELGDSALYLCASSLRSNTGELFFGEGSRLTVL.

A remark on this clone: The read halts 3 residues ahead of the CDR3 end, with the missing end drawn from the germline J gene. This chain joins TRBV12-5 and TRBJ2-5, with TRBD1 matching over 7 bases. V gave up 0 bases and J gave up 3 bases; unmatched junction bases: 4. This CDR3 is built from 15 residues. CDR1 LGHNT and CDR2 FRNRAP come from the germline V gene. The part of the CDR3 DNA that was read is TGTGCTAGTGGTTTGGTCGGGACAGTGAAAGAGACC. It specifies CASGLVGTVKET. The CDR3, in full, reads CASGLVGTVKETQYF.

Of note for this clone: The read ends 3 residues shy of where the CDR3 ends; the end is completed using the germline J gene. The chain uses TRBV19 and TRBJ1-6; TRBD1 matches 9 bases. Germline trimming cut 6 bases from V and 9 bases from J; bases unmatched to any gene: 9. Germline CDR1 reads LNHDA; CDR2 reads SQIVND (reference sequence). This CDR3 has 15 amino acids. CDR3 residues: CASRGEGTGFSPLHF. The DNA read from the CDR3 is TGTGCCAGTAGAGGGGAAGGGACAGGGTTTTCACCC.

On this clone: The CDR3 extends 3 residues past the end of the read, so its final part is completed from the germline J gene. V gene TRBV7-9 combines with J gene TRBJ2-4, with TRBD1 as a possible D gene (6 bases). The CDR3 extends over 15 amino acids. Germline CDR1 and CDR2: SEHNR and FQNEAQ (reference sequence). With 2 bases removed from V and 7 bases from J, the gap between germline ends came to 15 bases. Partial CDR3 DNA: TGTGCCAGCAGCTTACAAGGGACAAAAGGGAACATT. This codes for CASSLQGTKGNI. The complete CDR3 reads CASSLQGTKGNIQYF. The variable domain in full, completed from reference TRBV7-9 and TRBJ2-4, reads DTGVSQNPRHKITKRGQNVTFRCDPISEHNRLYWYRQTLGQGPEFLTYFQNEAQLEKSRLLSDRFSAERPKGSFSTLEIQRTEQGDSAMYLCASSLQGTKGNIQYFGAGTRLSVL.

The CDR3 protein is CAWSSGTNNNEQFF. The CDR3 bases that were read are TGTGCCTGGAGTTCAGGAACCAACAACAATGAG. V is TRBV30 and J is TRBJ2-1; D uncertain. The sequenced fragment ends 3 residues before the CDR3 boundary, so the rest is inferred from the germline J gene. V was trimmed by 2 bases and J by 5 bases, leaving 13 bases between them. This CDR3 comprises 14 residues. Germline CDR1 is GTSNPN and CDR2 is SVGIG (reference sequence).